This TCR beta chain comes out of a study of molecular identifiers for immune sequencing clone quantification. Study overall: In replicates, RNA from about 21,000 or 97,000 naive CD8 cells was split five ways, four sequenced. Whole-study findings and limits: Detection of one spiked Jurkat cell's TCR RNA reportedly worked in one million naive cells.

For this clonotype: What it binds is not known. A much larger clone sits a single nucleotide away, making a read error possible.

Each CDR3 protein is one row after TCRdb ran MiXCR on the PCR reads. The data contain hundreds of thousands of distinct CDR3 sequences, about 25% of them singletons. Sorting captured naive CD8 T cells as CD8+CD4-CCR7+CD45RA+. This CDR3 is built from 13 residues. Germline CDR1 and CDR2: SEHNR and FQNEAQ (reference sequence). The rearrangement links TRBV7-9 to TRBJ1-1; D possibly corresponds to TRBD1 (5 bases). The TCR sequence derives from a human donor in good health. Some libraries in this study had Jurkat cell RNA spiked in. Sequenced sample: naive CD8+ T cells from blood, with Jurkat cell RNA spiked in. Described subset: FACS-sorted CD8+CD4-CCR7+CD45RA+ naive T cells. The CDR3 spells CANSLWDNTEAFF. The CDR3, as DNA: TGTGCCAACAGCTTATGGGACAACACTGAAGCTTTCTTT.